What follows describes a single T cell receptor beta chain. Only a few counts were recorded for this clonotype. Its antigen remains unidentified. Per-base quality was not reported, and no clone a single base away is much larger than it. The sample is drawn from a study of CD8 T cells in ankylosing spondylitis (dated by TCRdb to the late 2010s). About the full investigation: To find TCR variants linked to disease, the study profiled T cell receptor beta repertoires in ankylosing spondylitis patients and healthy donors. The full study cohort comprised 25 or so ankylosing spondylitis patients and roughly 100 healthy donors. Peripheral blood was sampled, and synovial fluid was also collected from ankylosing spondylitis patients. The research as a whole found: Some motif variants had previously been reported in the synovial fluid and blood of reactive arthritis patients, which suggests shared mechanisms of disease initiation. The disease-linked clones had a CD8+ phenotype and were found at relatively low frequencies in peripheral blood. The disease-linked clones were reported as significantly enriched in matched synovial fluid samples from ankylosing spondylitis patients. Blood from ankylosing spondylitis patients appeared to be characterized by a TCR beta motif made up of several highly homologous amino acid variants.

Here V drops 6 bases and J drops 6 bases, and the junction holds 7 bases not matched to any gene. CDR1 SQVTM and CDR2 ANQGSEA are derived from the germline V gene. Spanning cysteine to phenylalanine, the CDR3 consists of 13 amino acids. The sequence is cut down to CDR3 DNA, 39 bases in frame from base 1. Sequencing relied on an Illumina HiSeq 2500. Quantitative 5'-RACE with molecular barcodes was the method used to prepare the TCR beta libraries. The published analysis was carried out like this. A new computational method based on a probabilistic model of VDJ rearrangement was used to identify disease-linked TCR variants. TCRdb ran its own pipeline on the public reads, namely fastp trimming at Q25 and MiXCR clone calling, and kept in-frame beta chains. Every distinct CDR3 protein forms one entry, paired with its most common genes and DNA. These V and J calls rely on TCRdb rather than the paper's analysis. Here the sample has a few hundred thousand distinct CDR3 sequences; roughly 17% occur a single time. The top ten constitute approximately 0.97% of the sample.

This TCR came from a male donor with ankylosing spondylitis. The chain is made from TRBV29-1 and TRBJ2-2, with TRBD1 identical over 7 junction bases. Sequencing was carried out using blood, either unsorted or a sorted T cell fraction (not recorded which). CDR3 sequence: CSVPDRAAGELFF. The DNA sequence follows: TGCAGCGTGCCCGACAGGGCTGCCGGGGAGCTGTTTTTT.